This T cell receptor beta chain was captured in a study of blood T cell repertoires in COVID-19. Study information: The analysed material was cDNA or gDNA that came from T cells, B-cell-depleted T cells, or PBMCs.

Each participant's cohort was designated according to participant-reported clinical history. Donors in Cohort 3 who had recovered were those with two negative PCRs, healthcare professional clearance, or resolution of their symptoms. The CDR3 extends over 14 amino acids. With 4 bases clipped from V and 5 bases from J, the junction kept 8 bases outside the gene matches. CDR1 and CDR2 from the germline V gene are SGHRS and YFSETQ. Profiled with immunoSEQ multiplex PCR; TCRdb holds only in-frame clones, not every one. Found here are about 480,000 clones, roughly 90% of them singletons; the top ten hold over 1.5%.

The V and J genes are TRBV5-1 and TRBJ2-5, with 7 nucleotides matching TRBD1. The source is a woman aged 40 to 50 who had recovered from COVID-19. Sequencing was carried out using PBMCs or T cells enriched from blood (not recorded which). Here the CDR3 DNA reads TGCGCCAGCAGCCCGGGACAGAACGTGGAGACCCAGTACTTC. Translation: CASSPGQNVETQYF.